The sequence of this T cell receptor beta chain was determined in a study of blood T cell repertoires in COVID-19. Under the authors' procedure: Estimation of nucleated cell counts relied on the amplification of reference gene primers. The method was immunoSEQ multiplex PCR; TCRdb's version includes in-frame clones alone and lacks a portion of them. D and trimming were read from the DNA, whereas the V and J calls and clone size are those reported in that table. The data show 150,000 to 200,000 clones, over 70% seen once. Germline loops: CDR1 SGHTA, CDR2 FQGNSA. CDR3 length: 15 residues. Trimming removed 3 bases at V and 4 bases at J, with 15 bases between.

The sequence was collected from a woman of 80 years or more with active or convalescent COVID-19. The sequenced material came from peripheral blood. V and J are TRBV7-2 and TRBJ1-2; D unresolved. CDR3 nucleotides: TGTGCCAGCAGCTTGGGGTCGGGCCGGGGCTATGGCTACACCTTC. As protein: CASSLGSGRGYGYTF.